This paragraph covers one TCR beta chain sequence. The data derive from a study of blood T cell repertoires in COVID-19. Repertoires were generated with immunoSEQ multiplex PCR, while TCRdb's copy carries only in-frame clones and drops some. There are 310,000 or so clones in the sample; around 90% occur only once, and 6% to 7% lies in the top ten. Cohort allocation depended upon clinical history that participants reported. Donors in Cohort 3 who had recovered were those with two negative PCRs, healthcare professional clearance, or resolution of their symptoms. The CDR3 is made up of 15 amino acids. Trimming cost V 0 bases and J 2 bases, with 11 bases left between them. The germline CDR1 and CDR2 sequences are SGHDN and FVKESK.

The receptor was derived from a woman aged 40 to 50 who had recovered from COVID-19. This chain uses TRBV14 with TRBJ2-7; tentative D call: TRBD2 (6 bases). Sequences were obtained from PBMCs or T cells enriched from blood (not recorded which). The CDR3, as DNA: TGTGCCAGCAGCCAAGATGGCGGCGGGACCTACGAGCAGTACTTC. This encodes CASSQDGGGTYEQYF.